This entry is about one TCR beta chain. The target antigen is unknown. The read gets to within 3 residues of the CDR3 end, and the germline J gene fills in the rest. This specimen comes from a study of Tregs in tolerant kidney transplant recipients. Study-wide context: Recipients received nonmyeloablative bone marrow transplants from related graft donors, with transient mixed chimerism.

CDR3 length equals 14 residues. Germline lookup yields CDR1 SNHLY and CDR2 FYNNEI. Broader study findings: No direct test of biological reproducibility was done here. Expanding Tregs on activated donor B cells appeared to best identify donor-specific TCRbeta clones. Few patients were studied, so findings need validation in larger groups.

Assay: immunoSEQ multiplex PCR; the TCRdb copy retains only in-frame clones and omits some. The table for this sample gives roughly 50,000 clones. The chain links TRBV2 to TRBJ1-1; TRBD1 matches 7 bases. The sample here was CD4+ T cells from blood, taken before the transplant. The receptor's source is a human donor who received a combined kidney and bone marrow transplant. Partial CDR3 DNA: TGTGCCAGCAGCAAACAGGGGAAAGGCTCAGAA. This gives the protein CASSKQGKGSE. The CDR3 as a whole reads CASSKQGKGSEAFF. Combining the CDR3 with reference TRBV2 and TRBJ1-1 gives the whole variable domain EPEVTQTPSHQVTQMGQEVILRCVPISNHLYFYWYRQILGQKVEFLVSFYNNEISEKSEIFDDQFSVERPDGSNFTLKIRSTKLEDSAMYFCASSKQGKGSEAFFGQGTRLTVV.